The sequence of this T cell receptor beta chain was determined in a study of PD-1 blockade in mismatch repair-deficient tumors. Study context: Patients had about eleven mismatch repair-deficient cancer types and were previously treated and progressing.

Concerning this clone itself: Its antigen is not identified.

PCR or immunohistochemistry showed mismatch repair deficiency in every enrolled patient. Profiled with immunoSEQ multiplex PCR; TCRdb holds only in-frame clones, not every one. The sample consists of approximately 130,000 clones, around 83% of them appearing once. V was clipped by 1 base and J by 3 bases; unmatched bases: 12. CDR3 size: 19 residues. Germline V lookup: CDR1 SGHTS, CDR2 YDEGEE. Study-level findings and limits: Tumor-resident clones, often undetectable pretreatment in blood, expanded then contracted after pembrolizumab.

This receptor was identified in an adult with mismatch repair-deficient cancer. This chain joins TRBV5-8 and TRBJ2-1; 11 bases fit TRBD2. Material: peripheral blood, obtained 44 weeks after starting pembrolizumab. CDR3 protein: CASSLRLAGPSYHYNEQFF. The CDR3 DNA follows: TGTGCCAGCAGCTTGAGACTAGCGGGACCCTCATACCACTACAATGAGCAGTTCTTC. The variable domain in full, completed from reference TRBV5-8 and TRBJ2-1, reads EAGVTQSPTHLIKTRGQQATLRCSPISGHTSVYWYQQALGLGLQFLLWYDEGEERNRGNFPPRFSGRQFPNYSSELNVNALELEDSALYLCASSLRLAGPSYHYNEQFFGPGTRLTVL.